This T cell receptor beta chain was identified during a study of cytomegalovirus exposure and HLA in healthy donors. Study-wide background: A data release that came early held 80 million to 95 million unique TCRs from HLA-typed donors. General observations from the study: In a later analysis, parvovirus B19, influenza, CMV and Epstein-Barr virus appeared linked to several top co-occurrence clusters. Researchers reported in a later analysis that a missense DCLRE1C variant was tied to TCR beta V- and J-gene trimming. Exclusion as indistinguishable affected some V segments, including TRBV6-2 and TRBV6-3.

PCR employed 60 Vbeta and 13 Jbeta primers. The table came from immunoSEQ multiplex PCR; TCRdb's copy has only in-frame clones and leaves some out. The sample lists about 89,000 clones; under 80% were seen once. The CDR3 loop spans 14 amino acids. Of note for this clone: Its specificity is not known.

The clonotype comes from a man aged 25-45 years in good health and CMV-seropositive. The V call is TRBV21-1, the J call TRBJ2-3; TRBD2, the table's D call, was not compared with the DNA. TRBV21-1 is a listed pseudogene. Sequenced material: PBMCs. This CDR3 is CASSNELGEDTQYF. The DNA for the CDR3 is TGTGCCAGCAGTAATGAACTGGGAGAAGATACGCAGTATTTT.